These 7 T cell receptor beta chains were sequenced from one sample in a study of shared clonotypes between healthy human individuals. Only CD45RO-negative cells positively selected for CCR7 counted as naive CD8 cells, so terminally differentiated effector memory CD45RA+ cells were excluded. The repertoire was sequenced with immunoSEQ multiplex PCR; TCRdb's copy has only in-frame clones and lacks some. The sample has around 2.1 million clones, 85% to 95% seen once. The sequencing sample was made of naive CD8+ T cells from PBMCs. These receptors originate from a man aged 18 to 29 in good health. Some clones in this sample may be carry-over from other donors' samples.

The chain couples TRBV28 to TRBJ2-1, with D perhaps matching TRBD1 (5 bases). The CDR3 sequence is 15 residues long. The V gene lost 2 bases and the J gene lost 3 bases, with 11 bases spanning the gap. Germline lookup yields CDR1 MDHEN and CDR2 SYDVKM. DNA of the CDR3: TGTGCCAGCAGTTTAAAACCCAGGGTCTACAATGAGCAGTTCTTC. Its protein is CASSLKPRVYNEQFF.

The CDR3 loop reads CSVEGVAGGSTDTQYF. CDR3 coding DNA: TGCAGCGTTGAAGGGGTAGCGGGAGGGAGCACAGATACGCAGTATTTT. The chain recombines TRBV29-1 with TRBJ2-3, with TRBD2 identical over 11 bases. The CDR3 spans 16 residues. The V segment lost 1 base and the J segment 0 bases; nucleotides outside the gene matches: 3. Germline CDR1 SQVTM, CDR2 ANQGSEA.

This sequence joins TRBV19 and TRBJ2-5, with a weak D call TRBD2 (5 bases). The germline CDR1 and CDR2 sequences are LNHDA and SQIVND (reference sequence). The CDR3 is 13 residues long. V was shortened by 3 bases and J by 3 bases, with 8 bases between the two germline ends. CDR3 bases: TGTGCCAGTAGTATCTACGGGAAAGAGACCCAGTACTTC. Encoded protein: CASSIYGKETQYF.

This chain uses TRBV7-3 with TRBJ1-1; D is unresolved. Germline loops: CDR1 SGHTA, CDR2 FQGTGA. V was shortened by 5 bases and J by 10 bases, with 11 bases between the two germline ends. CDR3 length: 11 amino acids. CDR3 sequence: CASSQGFVAFF. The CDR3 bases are TGTGCCAGCAGCCAAGGGTTTGTAGCTTTCTTT.

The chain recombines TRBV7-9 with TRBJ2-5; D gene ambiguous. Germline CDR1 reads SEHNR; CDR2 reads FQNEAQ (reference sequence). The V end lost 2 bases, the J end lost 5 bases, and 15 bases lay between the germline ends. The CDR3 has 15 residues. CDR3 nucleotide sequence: TGTGCCAGCAGCTTACGTAGCCACCTCCCCGAGACCCAGTACTTC. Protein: CASSLRSHLPETQYF.

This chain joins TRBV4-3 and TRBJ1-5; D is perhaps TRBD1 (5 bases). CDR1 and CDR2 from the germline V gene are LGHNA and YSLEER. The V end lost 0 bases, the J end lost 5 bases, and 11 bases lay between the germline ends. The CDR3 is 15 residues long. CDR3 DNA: TGCGCCAGCAGCCAAGATGGGGCCAGCTATCAGCCCCAGCATTTT. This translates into CASSQDGASYQPQHF.

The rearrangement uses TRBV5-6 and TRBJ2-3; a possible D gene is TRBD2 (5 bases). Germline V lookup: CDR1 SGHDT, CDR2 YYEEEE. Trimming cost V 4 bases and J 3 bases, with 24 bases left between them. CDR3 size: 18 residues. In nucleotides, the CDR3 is TGTGCCAGCAGCCCCGGACCCATAGACTATTCGTTGACAGATACGCAGTATTTT. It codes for CASSPGPIDYSLTDTQYF.